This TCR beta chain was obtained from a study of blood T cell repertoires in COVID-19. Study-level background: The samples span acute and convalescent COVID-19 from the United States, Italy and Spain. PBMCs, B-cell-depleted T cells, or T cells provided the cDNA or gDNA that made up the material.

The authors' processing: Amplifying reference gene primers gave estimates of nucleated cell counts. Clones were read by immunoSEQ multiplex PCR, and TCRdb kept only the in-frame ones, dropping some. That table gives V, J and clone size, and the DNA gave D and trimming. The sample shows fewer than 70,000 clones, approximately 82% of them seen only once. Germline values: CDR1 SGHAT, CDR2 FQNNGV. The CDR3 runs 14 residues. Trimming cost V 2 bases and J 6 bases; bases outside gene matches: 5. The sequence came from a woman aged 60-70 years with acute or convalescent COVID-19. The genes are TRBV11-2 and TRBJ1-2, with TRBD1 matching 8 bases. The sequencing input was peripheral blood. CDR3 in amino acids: CASSLRGQGNGYTF. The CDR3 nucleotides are TGTGCCAGCAGCTTACGTGGACAGGGTAATGGCTACACCTTC.